The sequence of this T cell receptor beta chain was determined in a study of OX40 agonist ivuxolimab in advanced cancers. Whole-study context: Enrollees could have had prior anti-PD-1, anti-PD-L1 or anti-CTLA-4 therapy, which approximately 38% had received. Three patients had partial responses: one hepatocellular carcinoma, two cutaneous melanoma. Points from the study as a whole: Low normalized T-cell clonal expansion was also seen in some nonresponders.

Autoimmune disease history or systemic immunosuppression excluded patients. Assay used: immunoSEQ multiplex PCR; TCRdb lists only in-frame clones, some missing. The repertoire has tens of thousands of clones, roughly 85% of them found once; the top ten carry 5%. A note on this clone: Its antigen is undetermined.

The sequence derives from an adult with an advanced solid tumor such as melanoma, head and neck, liver or kidney cancer. Source: CD4+ or CD8+ T cells sorted from blood, taken in a trial of the OX40 agonist ivuxolimab.

CDR3 loop: CASKYRLAYNEQFF. In DNA form, the CDR3 reads TGCGCCAGCAAGTACAGGTTAGCCTACAATGAGCAGTTCTTC. This chain uses TRBV5-1 with TRBJ2-1; tentative D call: TRBD1 (5 bases). The germline gives CDR1 SGHRS, CDR2 YFSETQ. The CDR3 loop spans 14 amino acids. Trimming took 6 bases from V and 2 from J, leaving 12 bases between them.